This T cell receptor beta chain was identified during a study of OX40 agonist ivuxolimab in advanced cancers. Study-wide context: Patients were dosed with the agonistic anti-OX40 (CD134) antibody ivuxolimab.

On this clone itself: The antigen is unknown.

Study-level findings and limits: The CD4+ and CD8+ T cells in the blood had expanded clonally by week 6 at 0.1 to 3.0 mg/kg. Researchers did not establish what antigens the expanded peripheral T cells target. In CD8+ T cells, expanded clones were on average more numerous than in CD4+.

CDR3 length equals 15 residues. Trimming cost V 4 bases and J 3 bases, with 16 bases left between them. The V gene's germline CDR1 is MNHNS and CDR2 SASEGT. The protocol was immunoSEQ multiplex PCR, while the TCRdb copy is restricted to in-frame clones and leaves out a portion. The table shows tens of thousands of clones, with approximately 87% occurring only once. Source: CD4+ or CD8+ T cells sorted from blood, taken in a trial of the OX40 agonist ivuxolimab. This TCR was recovered from an adult with an advanced solid tumor such as melanoma, head and neck, liver or kidney cancer. This chain links TRBV6-1 with TRBJ2-7, with D perhaps matching TRBD2 (5 bases). This CDR3 is CASSGLAARYYEQYF. DNA of the CDR3: TGTGCCAGCAGTGGCCTAGCCGCCAGATACTACGAGCAGTACTTC.